These T cell receptor beta chains were read from a single sample in a study of blood T cell repertoires in COVID-19. Profiling relied on immunoSEQ multiplex PCR, and the TCRdb table lists in-frame clones only, not all of them. The repertoire holds around 16,000 clones, with about nine tenths as singletons. Sequencing used peripheral blood. Receptors were obtained from a human donor in a cohort sampled during active COVID-19. CDR3s leave out the opening cysteine and the closing phenylalanine or tryptophan. Each record gives: clone size, CDR3 length, V gene, CDR3 protein. Clone size is given for some rows only: seen once, a few or many times, or a class if the clone is expanded.

clone_size: .; cdr3_length: 12; v_call: TRBV24-1; cdr3_aa: ATSDTGGTDTQY
clone_size: .; cdr3_length: 13; v_call: TRBV25-1; cdr3_aa: ASSAGDSRQETQY
clone_size: .; cdr3_length: 10; v_call: TRBV7-9; cdr3_aa: ASSLTGNEQF
clone_size: .; cdr3_length: 12; v_call: TRBV7-2; cdr3_aa: ASSLGDSGNTIY
clone_size: .; cdr3_length: 14; v_call: TRBV7-9; cdr3_aa: ASSLSGGADTGELF
clone_size: .; cdr3_length: 12; v_call: TRBV15; cdr3_aa: ATSRDFGKYEQY
clone_size: .; cdr3_length: 13; v_call: TRBV5-1; cdr3_aa: ASSSDRISGNTIY
clone_size: .; cdr3_length: 12; v_call: TRBV9; cdr3_aa: ASSVGGVYNEQF
clone_size: .; cdr3_length: 15; v_call: TRBV7-2; cdr3_aa: ASSARDRPLSGNTIY
clone_size: .; cdr3_length: 13; v_call: TRBV29-1; cdr3_aa: SVGTGGGRGNTIY
clone_size: .; cdr3_length: 17; v_call: TRBV15; cdr3_aa: ATSRGSRTGSIANEKLF
clone_size: .; cdr3_length: 14; v_call: TRBV7-2; cdr3_aa: ASSLASGGRVDTQY
clone_size: .; cdr3_length: 14; v_call: TRBV4-1; cdr3_aa: ASSQDLTSGGRQQF
clone_size: few; cdr3_length: 13; v_call: TRBV11-2; cdr3_aa: ASSLSAMANSPLH
clone_size: .; cdr3_length: 14; v_call: TRBV7-6; cdr3_aa: ASSLMEGFSGNTIY
clone_size: .; cdr3_length: 15; v_call: TRBV14; cdr3_aa: ASSQDRAGGSYNEQF
clone_size: .; cdr3_length: 13; v_call: TRBV6-2/TRBV6-3; cdr3_aa: ASSFDRGRGRGYT
clone_size: .; cdr3_length: 12; v_call: TRBV6-5; cdr3_aa: ASRGQQFTYEQY
clone_size: .; cdr3_length: 14; v_call: TRBV19; cdr3_aa: ASSGGVGGTNEKLF
clone_size: .; cdr3_length: 14; v_call: TRBV11-2; cdr3_aa: ASSLISGQGPGELF
clone_size: .; cdr3_length: 11; v_call: TRBV5-5; cdr3_aa: ASSHDSSRTQY
clone_size: .; cdr3_length: 11; v_call: TRBV18; cdr3_aa: ASSLGQDYEQY
clone_size: .; cdr3_length: 15; v_call: TRBV11-2; cdr3_aa: ASSFLTSGGPLYEQY
clone_size: .; cdr3_length: 14; v_call: TRBV5-5; cdr3_aa: ASSLSGDRGTDTQY
clone_size: .; cdr3_length: 11; v_call: TRBV28; cdr3_aa: ASSLDRNQPQH
clone_size: .; cdr3_length: 10; v_call: TRBV29-1; cdr3_aa: SVVQGANEQY